The next 28 T cell receptor beta chains were all read from a single sample in a study of blood T cell repertoires in COVID-19. This table comes from immunoSEQ multiplex PCR, and its TCRdb copy is limited to in-frame clones, with some not included. Among 200,000 to 250,000 clones listed, about 87% were seen once. Sequencing used PBMCs or T cells enriched from blood (not recorded which). Receptor source: a woman in her 30s who had been exposed to COVID-19.

The chain employs TRBV4-1 and TRBJ2-4; D is possibly TRBD1 (5 bases). CDR3 length equals 15 residues. Germline lookup yields CDR1 MGHRA and CDR2 YSYEKL. The V gene lost 1 base and the J gene lost 0 bases, with 7 bases spanning the gap. The CDR3 DNA is TGCGCCAGCAGCCAAGTGGGGCTAGCCAAAAACATTCAGTACTTC. Protein: CASSQVGLAKNIQYF.

The V call is TRBV28, the J call TRBJ2-7, with TRBD2 identical over 7 bases. The CDR3 has 16 residues. CDR1 and CDR2 from the germline V gene are MDHEN and SYDVKM. V lost 8 bases and J lost 4; bases outside the gene matches: 17. DNA for the CDR3: TGTGCCAGCGGGAGGGCCGGGCCGCAAACACTTTACGAGCAGTACTTC. Amino acids: CASGRAGPQTLYEQYF. The full variable domain, its missing parts supplied by reference TRBV28 and TRBJ2-7, is DVKVTQSSRYLVKRTGEKVFLECVQDMDHENMFWYRQDPGLGLRLIYFSYDVKMKEKGDIPEGYSVSREKKERFSLILESASTNQTSMYLCASGRAGPQTLYEQYFGPGTRLTVT.

V is TRBV15 and J is TRBJ2-1, with TRBD2 matching over 10 bases. The junction had 4 bases not matched to a gene; V was cut back by 5 bases and J by 12 bases. Per the germline V gene, CDR1 is LNHNV and CDR2 is YYDKDF (reference sequence). This CDR3 has 12 amino acids. CDR3 DNA sequence: TGTGCCACCAGCTTACGACTAGCGGGGCAGTTCTTC. This gives the protein CATSLRLAGQFF.

This chain uses TRBV15 with TRBJ1-1; D gene unclear. CDR3 length: 15 amino acids. Germline lookup yields CDR1 LNHNV and CDR2 YYDKDF (reference sequence). Trimming shortened V by 3 bases and J by 5 bases, and 16 bases separated the two germline ends. The CDR3 bases are TGTGCCACCAGCAGTCCCCGCGGCCGGCGTACTGAAGCTTTCTTT. This gives the protein CATSSPRGRRTEAFF. The variable domain in full, completed from reference TRBV15 and TRBJ1-1, reads DAMVIQNPRYQVTQFGKPVTLSCSQTLNHNVMYWYQQKSSQAPKLLFHYYDKDFNNEADTPDNFQSRRPNTSFCFLDIRSPGLGDTAMYLCATSSPRGRRTEAFFGQGTRLTVV.

The chain carries TRBV25-1 and TRBJ2-2; the D gene is possibly TRBD1 (6 bases). V lost 6 bases and J lost 5, with 10 bases in between. Germline-derived CDR1 and CDR2 are MGHDK and SYGVNS. The CDR3 consists of 13 residues. CDR3 in DNA: TGTGCCAGCAGACTCAGGGGTACCGGGGAGCTGTTTTTT. This codes for CASRLRGTGELFF.

This sequence joins TRBV19 and TRBJ1-5; no clear D. Germline loops: CDR1 LNHDA, CDR2 SQIVND (reference sequence). The CDR3 is 15 amino acids. The ends were cut back, 1 base at V and 0 bases at J, with 7 bases in the middle. The CDR3 DNA is TGTGCCAGTAGTATAGGCGGATTTAGCAATCAGCCCCAGCATTTT. Translated: CASSIGGFSNQPQHF.

This clone has only one observation. The V and J genes are TRBV5-4 and TRBJ2-1; 7 positions match TRBD2. Germline V gives CDR1 SGHNT, CDR2 YYREEE (reference sequence). The CDR3 covers 15 residues. V was clipped by 2 bases and J by 2 bases; unmatched bases: 4. DNA for the CDR3: TGTGCCAGCAGCTTTAACAGCGGGGCCTACAATGAGCAGTTCTTC. Translated, it gives CASSFNSGAYNEQFF.

The genes are TRBV4-1 and TRBJ2-1; 9 positions agree with TRBD2. The CDR3 extends over 16 amino acids. The germline V gene has CDR1 MGHRA and CDR2 YSYEKL. The trim removed 0 bases at V and 4 bases at J, leaving 4 bases unmatched. The CDR3 DNA is TGCGCCAGCAGCCAAGATGCGCTAGCGGGATACAATGAGCAGTTCTTC. Its translation: CASSQDALAGYNEQFF.

The chain is built from TRBV5-1 and TRBJ2-1; 10 nucleotides match TRBD2. The CDR3 contains 17 residues. CDR1 and CDR2 from the germline V gene are SGHRS and YFSETQ. Trimming cost V 3 bases and J 7 bases; bases outside gene matches: 13. CDR3 protein: CASSSRTGTSALNEQFF. Here the CDR3 DNA reads TGCGCCAGCAGCTCGCGAACCGGGACTAGCGCCTTAAATGAGCAGTTCTTC.

J is TRBJ2-7 and V is TRBV21-1; the D call TRBD1 from the table was never checked on the DNA. TRBV21-1 corresponds to a pseudogene. The CDR3 runs to 13 residues. CDR3 sequence reads: CASSPQRGYEQYF. The CDR3 DNA reads as TGTGCCAGCAGCCCTCAGAGGGGGTACGAGCAGTACTTC.

The V and J genes are TRBV5-1 and TRBJ2-7; the D gene is possibly TRBD1 (6 bases). The CDR3 has 15 amino acids. Between the trimmed V and J ends, which lost 0 bases and 5 bases, there was a span of 15 bases. Germline CDR1 reads SGHRS; CDR2 reads YFSETQ. CDR3 loop: CASSLDLAGVDEQYF. The CDR3 region has the DNA TGCGCCAGCAGCTTGGACCTCGCAGGGGTCGACGAGCAGTACTTC. The complete variable domain, with remaining parts taken from reference TRBV5-1 and TRBJ2-7, reads KAGVTQTPRYLIKTRGQQVTLSCSPISGHRSVSWYQQTPGQGLQFLFEYFSETQRNKGNFPGRFSGRQFSNSRSEMNVSTLELGDSALYLCASSLDLAGVDEQYFGPGTRLTVT.

This clone was observed once. The chain joins TRBV5-1 to TRBJ1-1; 7 positions match TRBD1. The V and J ends lost 4 bases and 10 bases, in that order; junction bases with no gene match: 13. Germline loops: CDR1 SGHRS, CDR2 YFSETQ. The CDR3 is made up of 14 amino acids. The CDR3 nucleotides are TGCGCCAGCAGCGAAGGGGGCGCATCAGGACGAGCTTTCTTT. The encoded protein is CASSEGGASGRAFF.

This chain uses TRBV2 with TRBJ1-5, with a weak D call TRBD1 (6 bases). The CDR3 is made up of 15 amino acids. The ends were cut back, 8 bases at V and 0 bases at J, with 14 bases in the middle. The V gene's germline CDR1 is SNHLY and CDR2 FYNNEI. The CDR3 loop reads CASAGRGYSNQPQHF. CDR3 nucleotide sequence: TGTGCCAGCGCGGGGAGGGGGTATAGCAATCAGCCCCAGCATTTT.

This chain joins TRBV7-8 and TRBJ2-3; TRBD2 agrees at 8 bases. This CDR3 has 13 residues. Trimming cost V 9 bases and J 6 bases; bases outside gene matches: 8. CDR1 is SGHVS, CDR2 FQNEAQ, per germline. The CDR3 bases are TGTGCCAGTTTGGGGCGGGAGGCGGATACGCAGTATTTT. It is translated as CASLGREADTQYF.

The rearrangement links TRBV19 to TRBJ1-5; possible D gene TRBD1, 5 bases. There are 14 residues in the CDR3. Trimming shortened V by 8 bases and J by 6 bases, and 17 bases separated the two germline ends. In germline, CDR1 is LNHDA, CDR2 SQIVND (reference sequence). The CDR3 loop reads CASRSGVRGQPQHF. In nucleotides, the CDR3 is TGTGCCAGTCGCTCGGGGGTTCGTGGTCAGCCCCAGCATTTT. The full variable domain, its missing parts supplied by reference TRBV19 and TRBJ1-5, is DGGITQSPKYLFRKEGQNVTLSCEQNLNHDAMYWYRQDPGQGLRLIYYSQIVNDFQKGDIAEGYSVSREKKESFPLTVTSAQKNPTAFYLCASRSGVRGQPQHFGDGTRLSIL.

V usage is TRBV12-5 and J usage is TRBJ2-7, with unresolved D. The CDR3 runs to 11 residues. V lost 6 bases to trimming and J lost 2 bases, with 5 bases between them. Germline loops: CDR1 LGHNT, CDR2 FRNRAP. CDR3: CASGRTYEQYF. The CDR3 nucleotides are TGTGCTAGTGGGCGCACCTACGAGCAGTACTTC.

This sequence joins TRBV6-5 and TRBJ2-5, with a weak D call TRBD2 (6 bases). In germline, CDR1 is MNHEY, CDR2 SVGAGI. V lost 8 bases to trimming and J lost 3 bases, with 16 bases between them. This CDR3 is built from 14 residues. Here the CDR3 reads CASAFGGGKETQYF. DNA of the CDR3: TGTGCCAGCGCGTTTGGGGGAGGTAAAGAGACCCAGTACTTC.

The chain couples TRBV3-1 (or the pseudogene TRBV3-2) to TRBJ1-4, with 8 bases aligning to TRBD1. Germline trimming cut 4 bases from V and 6 bases from J; bases unmatched to any gene: 7. Germline lookup yields CDR1 LGHDT and CDR2 YNNKEL (reference sequence). This CDR3 contains 15 residues. CDR3 loop: CASSRRTGWDEKLFF. CDR3 nucleotides: TGTGCCAGCAGCCGTCGGACAGGGTGGGATGAAAAACTGTTTTTT.

This chain connects TRBV5-1 to TRBJ1-5; D perhaps matches TRBD1 (5 bases). The V end lost 0 bases, the J end lost 4 bases, and 11 bases lay between the germline ends. Germline V gives CDR1 SGHRS, CDR2 YFSETQ. The CDR3 covers 15 residues. The CDR3 here is CASSLGGAVNQPQHF. In nucleotides, the CDR3 is TGCGCCAGCAGCTTGGGTGGGGCCGTTAATCAGCCCCAGCATTTT.

V usage is TRBV4-1 and J usage is TRBJ2-7; 7 nucleotides align to TRBD2. CDR3 length equals 16 residues. Germline V lookup: CDR1 MGHRA, CDR2 YSYEKL. V gave up 2 bases and J gave up 4 bases; unmatched junction bases: 11. In DNA, the CDR3 is TGCGCCAGCAGCCAATCCGAACCTAGCGGAATATACGAGCAGTACTTC. Translation gives CASSQSEPSGIYEQYF.

The chain couples TRBV13 to TRBJ1-6; D gene uncertain. Germline V gene data show CDR1 as PRHDT and CDR2 as FYEKMQ (reference sequence). The V gene lost 4 bases and the J gene lost 4 bases, with 5 bases spanning the gap. The CDR3 length is 13 residues. The CDR3 loop is CASSSKYNSPLHF. DNA for the CDR3: TGTGCCAGCAGCTCCAAATATAATTCACCCCTCCACTTT.

The chain links TRBV19 to TRBJ1-4; D call uncertain. The CDR3 runs 11 residues. Germline V gives CDR1 LNHDA, CDR2 SQIVND (reference sequence). V dropped 3 bases and J dropped 11 bases, with 7 bases sitting between them. CDR3 sequence: CASSIYSKLFF. CDR3 DNA sequence: TGTGCCAGTAGTATTTACAGTAAACTGTTTTTT.

V is TRBV4-1 and J is TRBJ1-6; no reliable D call. V was cut by 4 bases and J by 3 bases, with 10 bases left in between. The CDR3 runs to 15 residues. Germline V lookup: CDR1 MGHRA, CDR2 YSYEKL. The CDR3 loop is CASSRETGYNSPLHF. As DNA, the CDR3 is TGCGCCAGCAGCCGGGAGACGGGCTATAATTCACCCCTCCACTTT.

The rearrangement links TRBV7-2 to TRBJ2-3; 10 bases fit TRBD2. Germline loops: CDR1 SGHTA, CDR2 FQGNSA. This CDR3 has 15 amino acids. V was pared by 6 bases and J by 4 bases, with 7 bases of the junction left unmatched. The chain's CDR3 is CASSLAGVFSDTQYF. The CDR3 nucleotides are TGTGCCAGCAGTCTAGCGGGAGTATTTTCAGATACGCAGTATTTT.

The chain is built from TRBV2 and TRBJ2-1, with 11 bases identical to TRBD2. The CDR3 loop spans 15 amino acids. The V gene end was trimmed by 5 bases and the J gene end by 7 bases; junction bases not matched to a gene: 7. Germline CDR1 reads SNHLY; CDR2 reads FYNNEI. CDR3 sequence: CASSPGLAAINEQFF. As DNA, the CDR3 is TGTGCCAGCAGTCCGGGACTAGCGGCCATAAATGAGCAGTTCTTC.

This clone was observed once. The chain links TRBV19 to TRBJ2-7; perhaps TRBD2 as D (6 bases). This CDR3 region has 15 residues. V gave up 6 bases and J gave up 3 bases, with 18 bases separating them. Germline CDR1 LNHDA, CDR2 SQIVND (reference sequence). The CDR3 nucleotides are TGTGCCAGTAGCCTGGCGGGATTTTCCCTCTACGAGCAGTACTTC. This encodes CASSLAGFSLYEQYF.

The V and J genes are TRBV27 and TRBJ1-2; D is undetermined. Trimming left V 6 bases short and J 4 bases short, with 9 bases between. Germline CDR1 and CDR2: MNHEY and SMNVEV (reference sequence). The CDR3 is 12 amino acids. CDR3 loop: CASSDGGYGYTF. The CDR3 DNA reads TGTGCCAGCAGCGACGGAGGCTATGGCTACACCTTC.

This clone has just one count. The V call is TRBV2, the J call TRBJ2-6; 8 bases are shared with TRBD1. The CDR3 length is 18 residues. CDR1 is SNHLY and CDR2 is FYNNEI in the germline V gene. V was clipped by 2 bases and J by 1 base; unmatched bases: 7. This chain's CDR3 is CASSERRRGLSGANVLTF. For the CDR3, the DNA is TGTGCCAGCAGTGAAAGGCGCAGGGGGCTTTCTGGGGCCAACGTCCTGACTTTC.